The rows below give T cell receptor beta chains drawn from one sample of a study of naive and memory T cell subsets. TCRdb called the UMI-ligation and nested PCR reads again in MiXCR, with one record for every CDR3 protein. The sample lists approximately 140,000 distinct CDR3 sequences, more than 15% occurring once. Sequenced material: naive CD4+ T cells from blood. All receptors come from a human donor in good health. CDR3s include the opening cysteine and the closing phenylalanine or tryptophan. The D gene is left open where the match is weak. Not all rows give a size; the values are once, few, many and, for expanded clones, a class.

DNA | CDR3 | D | J | size | V
TGCGCCAGCAGCAACCGGGAGGAGAGCAAATCCGGGGAGCTGTTTTTT | CASSNREESKSGELFF | TRBD2 | TRBJ2-2 | NA | TRBV4-1
TGCAGTGCTAGACCCGGGACTAGCGGAATAAGTGGGCAGTTCTTC | CSARPGTSGISGQFF | TRBD2 | TRBJ2-1 | once | TRBV20-1
TGTGCCATCAATACTGGAAACACCATATATTTT | CAINTGNTIYF | NA | TRBJ1-3 | NA | TRBV6-2/TRBV6-3
TGTGCCAGCAGTTTATGGGTAGCTACCCCCAACCAAGAGACCCAGTACTTC | CASSLWVATPNQETQYF | NA | TRBJ2-5 | NA | TRBV28
TGTGCCTGCGGGACTAGCGGATACACCGGGGAGCTGTTTTTT | CACGTSGYTGELFF | TRBD2 | TRBJ2-2 | NA | TRBV3-1
TGTGCCAGCAGCACCCAGACAGGGGAAGGCTATGGCTACACCTTC | CASSTQTGEGYGYTF | TRBD1 | TRBJ1-2 | few | TRBV7-2
TGTGCCAGCAATGATCAGGGGGCAAGGAACACTGAAGCTTTCTTT | CASNDQGARNTEAFF | TRBD1 | TRBJ1-1 | few | TRBV6-1
TGCGCCAGCAGCTTCGGCGGTAGCGGGACCAATGAGCAGTTCTTC | CASSFGGSGTNEQFF | TRBD2 | TRBJ2-1 | NA | TRBV5-1
TGCAGTGCGAAACCGGGACAGGGTATACAGTACTTC | CSAKPGQGIQYF | TRBD1 | TRBJ2-7 | NA | TRBV20-1
TGTGCCAGTAGGGGTCTGAACACTGAAGCTTTCTTT | CASRGLNTEAFF | NA | TRBJ1-1 | few | TRBV19
TGTGCCAGCAGCTTCCAGTTAAATGAAAAACTGTTTTTT | CASSFQLNEKLFF | NA | TRBJ1-4 | few | TRBV7-3
TGTGCCAGCAGCCCCCGTAGGACAGGCCAAATCTACGAGCAGTACTTC | CASSPRRTGQIYEQYF | TRBD1 | TRBJ2-7 | few | TRBV11-2
TGTGCCAGCAGCCCACTAGCTTTCGGGGTCGGGGAGCTGTTTTTT | CASSPLAFGVGELFF | NA | TRBJ2-2 | NA | TRBV7-8
TGTGCCAGCAGCCCCGCCGACAGGGCCACTGAAGCTTTCTTT | CASSPADRATEAFF | TRBD1 | TRBJ1-1 | few | TRBV4-2
TGTGCCAGCAGACCCGGTGGTAGCGGGAGGCGCCAAGAGACCCAGTACTTC | CASRPGGSGRRQETQYF | TRBD2 | TRBJ2-5 | few | TRBV7-2
TGCGCCAGCAGTGATGCGGGACAGAAAAACATTCAGTACTTC | CASSDAGQKNIQYF | NA | TRBJ2-4 | many | TRBV10-2
TGCAGTGCGCCAGACGCGGGGGCGGCGACAGATACGCAGTATTTT | CSAPDAGAATDTQYF | NA | TRBJ2-3 | NA | TRBV20-1
TGTGCCACCAGCAGAGAGTGGGGGCGTGGGAATGAGCAGTTCTTC | CATSREWGRGNEQFF | NA | TRBJ2-1 | few | TRBV15
TGTGCCAGCAGTTACACTCTAGCGGGAGGTAATGAGCAGTTCTTC | CASSYTLAGGNEQFF | TRBD2 | TRBJ2-1 | few | TRBV6-5
TGTGCCAGCTCGCCACGACGGGATAGCAATCAGCCCCAGCATTTT | CASSPRRDSNQPQHF | NA | TRBJ1-5 | NA | TRBV18
TGCGCCAGCAGCTTGGTCCAGGAAAACACTGAAGCTTTCTTT | CASSLVQENTEAFF | NA | TRBJ1-1 | NA | TRBV5-1
TGTGCCAGCCAAAACGGGGGTTTCGGGGAAGAGACCCAGTACTTC | CASQNGGFGEETQYF | NA | TRBJ2-5 | NA | TRBV12-3/TRBV12-4
TGTGCCAGCAGCTTCGTAGAGACCCAGTACTTC | CASSFVETQYF | NA | TRBJ2-5 | many | TRBV11-2
TGTGCTAGTGGTTTGTCCACAGACCGGGGGGGGCGGGGCCCCGATGAGCAGTTCTTC | CASGLSTDRGGRGPDEQFF | TRBD2 | TRBJ2-1 | NA | TRBV12-5
TGTGCCAGCAGCTTGGGGAATAGCAATCAGCCCCAGCATTTT | CASSLGNSNQPQHF | NA | TRBJ1-5 | once | TRBV5-6
TGTGCCAGCTCACCCTCCTCGGGAACGAGCTCTGGGGCCAACGTCCTGACTTTC | CASSPSSGTSSGANVLTF | NA | TRBJ2-6 | few | TRBV18
TGTGCCAGCAGTTGGGACTTAGCCCGCACAGATACGCAGTATTTT | CASSWDLARTDTQYF | NA | TRBJ2-3 | NA | TRBV7-9
TGTGCCAGCAGGCCCAGGGGGCGCGGGACAACAGATACGCAGTATTTT | CASRPRGRGTTDTQYF | TRBD1 | TRBJ2-3 | NA | TRBV12-3/TRBV12-4
TGCGCCAGCAGCCCGAGGACAGGAACCGGGGCCAACGTCCTGACTTTC | CASSPRTGTGANVLTF | TRBD1 | TRBJ2-6 | NA | TRBV4-1
TGTGCCAGCAGTGCGTTCAGGGGGAAGGGTGAAAAACTGTTTTTT | CASSAFRGKGEKLFF | TRBD1 | TRBJ1-4 | NA | TRBV2
TGCGCCAGCAGCCAGTCCGGGACTAGCGGGAGATTAGATACGCAGTATTTT | CASSQSGTSGRLDTQYF | TRBD2 | TRBJ2-3 | NA | TRBV4-3
TGCGCCAGCAGCTTGGCCGGTAGCCTGTCCTACAATGAGCAGTTCTTC | CASSLAGSLSYNEQFF | NA | TRBJ2-1 | few | TRBV5-1
TGTGCCAGCAGCCAGATGACAGGGGCGAATGAAAAACTGTTTTTT | CASSQMTGANEKLFF | TRBD1 | TRBJ1-4 | few | TRBV3-1
TGTGCCAGCAGTTTACGACAGGGGCGAACTGAAGCTTTCTTT | CASSLRQGRTEAFF | TRBD1 | TRBJ1-1 | NA | TRBV2
TGTGCCAGCAGTTCAGGGATCTACGAGCAGTACTTC | CASSSGIYEQYF | NA | TRBJ2-7 | few | TRBV6-6
TGTGCCAGCAGTTTTGCCCCGCGGTGGGGAATGGAGACCCAGTACTTC | CASSFAPRWGMETQYF | NA | TRBJ2-5 | NA | TRBV27
TGTGCCAGCAGTTTATCCCCCATCTACACTGAAGCTTTCTTT | CASSLSPIYTEAFF | NA | TRBJ1-1 | NA | TRBV27
TGCAGTGCTCGCCGGACTAGCGGGATATACGAGCAGTACTTC | CSARRTSGIYEQYF | TRBD2 | TRBJ2-7 | few | TRBV20-1
TGTGCCAGCAGCCATCCGGGAGGAGGTAACGGGGAGCTGTTTTTT | CASSHPGGGNGELFF | TRBD2 | TRBJ2-2 | few | TRBV3-1
TGTGCCATCAGTGCGTATCGGGACGGCCGCCAAGAGACCCAGTACTTC | CAISAYRDGRQETQYF | NA | TRBJ2-5 | once | TRBV10-3
TGTGCCAGCAGTTTATTTGAGATTTCACCCCTCCACTTT | CASSLFEISPLHF | NA | TRBJ1-6 | NA | TRBV12-3/TRBV12-4
TGTGCCTGGAGTATGGGAGGTTCGAGTGCAGATACGCAGTATTTT | CAWSMGGSSADTQYF | NA | TRBJ2-3 | NA | TRBV30
TGTGCCAGCAGACGTAGACTAGCGGGAAACAATGAGCAGTTCTTC | CASRRRLAGNNEQFF | TRBD2 | TRBJ2-1 | few | TRBV7-2
TGTGCCAGCAGAAATTTACAGGGCCGAACCTACGAGCAGTACTTC | CASRNLQGRTYEQYF | NA | TRBJ2-7 | few | TRBV12-3/TRBV12-4
TGTGCCAGCAGTTTTAGCGGGAGGGGGCCCGATACGCAGTATTTT | CASSFSGRGPDTQYF | TRBD2 | TRBJ2-3 | NA | TRBV28
TGCAGTGCTAGAAGTAGTCCCGGTGACTGGTACCCCGAGCAGTACTTC | CSARSSPGDWYPEQYF | NA | TRBJ2-7 | NA | TRBV20-1
TGTGCCAGCAGCAACTCACAGGGATCTGGAGAGACCCAGTACTTC | CASSNSQGSGETQYF | NA | TRBJ2-5 | NA | TRBV4-2
TGCAGTGCTACCACTAGGGACAGGAGTAAAGAGACCCAGTACTTC | CSATTRDRSKETQYF | TRBD1 | TRBJ2-5 | NA | TRBV20-1
TGTGACAGCAGCTTTGTGGGACTCACAGATACGCAGTATTTT | CDSSFVGLTDTQYF | NA | TRBJ2-3 | NA | TRBV5-5
TGTGCCAGCAGTTTAGAGGGGGGCGGCCACAATGAGCAGTTCTTC | CASSLEGGGHNEQFF | NA | TRBJ2-1 | few | TRBV12-3/TRBV12-4
TGCGCCAGTATGGAACTAAGCACAGATACGCAGTATTTT | CASMELSTDTQYF | NA | TRBJ2-3 | NA | TRBV10-2
TGTGCCAGCAGTTACTCGCGGAACACTGAAGCTTTCTTT | CASSYSRNTEAFF | NA | TRBJ1-1 | NA | TRBV6-2/TRBV6-3
TGTGCCAGCAGTTTACCGGACAGGGCCTACGAGCAGTACTTC | CASSLPDRAYEQYF | TRBD1 | TRBJ2-7 | few | TRBV28